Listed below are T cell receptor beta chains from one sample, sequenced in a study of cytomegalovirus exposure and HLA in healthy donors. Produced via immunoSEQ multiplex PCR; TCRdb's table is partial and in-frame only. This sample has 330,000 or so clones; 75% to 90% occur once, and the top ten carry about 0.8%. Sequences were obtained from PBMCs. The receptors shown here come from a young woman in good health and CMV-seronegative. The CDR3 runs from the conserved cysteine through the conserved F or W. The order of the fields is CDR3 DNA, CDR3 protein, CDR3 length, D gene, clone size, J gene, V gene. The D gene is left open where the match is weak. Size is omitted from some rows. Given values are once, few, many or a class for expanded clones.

DNA: TGCGCCAGCAGCCAAGATTGGACTAGCGGGAGGTGCTCCTACGAGCAGTACTTC; CDR3: CASSQDWTSGRCSYEQYF; length: 18; D: TRBD2; size: .; J: TRBJ2-7; V: TRBV4-3
DNA: TGTGCCAGCAGTGACGGAGGAGGCTATGGCTACACCTTC; CDR3: CASSDGGGYGYTF; length: 13; D: .; size: .; J: TRBJ1-2; V: TRBV6-4
DNA: TGTGCCAGCAGCCCACTAGCGGGTAGCTCCTACGAGCAGTACTTC; CDR3: CASSPLAGSSYEQYF; length: 15; D: TRBD2; size: .; J: TRBJ2-7; V: TRBV6-1
DNA: TGCGCCAGCAGCCAAGAAGGCGGGTCCTCCTACGAGCAGTACTTC; CDR3: CASSQEGGSSYEQYF; length: 15; D: .; size: .; J: TRBJ2-7; V: TRBV4-1
DNA: TGTGCCAGCACCCTACGGCGGGAGTCCGGGGAGCTGTTTTTT; CDR3: CASTLRRESGELFF; length: 14; D: TRBD2; size: once; J: TRBJ2-2; V: TRBV7-2
DNA: TGTGCCAGCAGCGTAGTCGGAGCGGAAACAGGGATGACTGAAGCTTTCTTT; CDR3: CASSVVGAETGMTEAFF; length: 17; D: .; size: .; J: TRBJ1-1; V: TRBV9
DNA: TGTGCCAGCAGTTACTTGAGGAACGACAATGAGCAGTTCTTC; CDR3: CASSYLRNDNEQFF; length: 14; D: .; size: once; J: TRBJ2-1; V: TRBV6-6
DNA: TGTGCCAGCAGCCCCTCGGGACTAGCGGGAGGGGACAATGAGCAGTTCTTC; CDR3: CASSPSGLAGGDNEQFF; length: 17; D: TRBD2; size: .; J: TRBJ2-1; V: TRBV7-9
DNA: TGCGCCAGCAGCCAATCGGTTAGCTACGAGCAGTACTTC; CDR3: CASSQSVSYEQYF; length: 13; D: .; size: few; J: TRBJ2-7; V: TRBV4-1
DNA: TGTGCCAGCAGTCTACAGGGTTATGGCTACACCTTC; CDR3: CASSLQGYGYTF; length: 12; D: .; size: .; J: TRBJ1-2; V: TRBV2
DNA: TGTGCCAGCACCAACCGGGGACTAGTTAACTACGAGCAGTACTTC; CDR3: CASTNRGLVNYEQYF; length: 15; D: TRBD2; size: .; J: TRBJ2-7; V: TRBV11-2
DNA: TGTGCCTGGAGCGCGACTAGCGGGACCACAGATACGCAGTATTTT; CDR3: CAWSATSGTTDTQYF; length: 15; D: TRBD2; size: .; J: TRBJ2-3; V: TRBV30
DNA: TGTGCCAGCAGTCTCCCGGGACAGGGACGCAATGAGCAGTTCTTC; CDR3: CASSLPGQGRNEQFF; length: 15; D: TRBD1; size: .; J: TRBJ2-1; V: TRBV5-6
DNA: TGTGCCAGCAGCCCGGTGGGAGGCGAGCAGTACTTC; CDR3: CASSPVGGEQYF; length: 12; D: .; size: .; J: TRBJ2-7; V: TRBV7-2
DNA: TGTGCCAGCAGCTTATGGACTAGCGGGAGGGAGACCCAGTACTTC; CDR3: CASSLWTSGRETQYF; length: 15; D: TRBD2; size: once; J: TRBJ2-5; V: TRBV11-2
DNA: TGTGCCAGCAGTACGGACAGGGGGGACACTGAAGCTTTCTTT; CDR3: CASSTDRGDTEAFF; length: 14; D: TRBD1; size: few; J: TRBJ1-1; V: TRBV2
DNA: TGTGCCACTGGAACCCCCGGGACAGTGAACACCGGGGAGCTGTTTTTT; CDR3: CATGTPGTVNTGELFF; length: 16; D: TRBD1; size: .; J: TRBJ2-2; V: TRBV27